These 16 T cell receptor beta chains were sequenced from one sample in a study of response to subunit inactivated influenza vaccine. TCRdb reprocessed the RT-PCR reads via MiXCR and lists one record per CDR3 protein. Of approximately 490,000 distinct CDR3 sequences in the sample, 7.2% were seen once. The specimen was PBMCs from blood, collected less than 30 months after vaccination. Every receptor here comes from a man in his fifties or sixties who received an inactivated influenza vaccine.

This clonotype was recorded at least ten times. The rearrangement uses TRBV7-9 and TRBJ2-7, with unresolved D. This CDR3 has 14 amino acids. V was pared by 0 bases and J by 1 base, with 7 bases between. Germline assignment: CDR1 SEHNR and CDR2 FQNEAQ (reference sequence). CDR3 protein: CASSLAAGSYEQYF. For the CDR3, the DNA is TGTGCCAGCAGCTTAGCTGCAGGATCCTACGAGCAGTACTTC.

The table lists this clonotype with many counts. The V call is TRBV5-1, the J call TRBJ2-4, with a tentative D call TRBD1 (6 bases). Trimming stripped 0 bases from V and 3 bases from J, with 13 bases between. The CDR3 extends over 16 amino acids. Germline CDR1 and CDR2: SGHRS and YFSETQ. The CDR3 sequence: CASSLAGTGNKNIQYF. The CDR3 bases are TGCGCCAGCAGCTTGGCCGGTACAGGGAACAAAAACATTCAGTACTTC.

This clonotype was seen more than once but under ten times. CDR3 loop: CSVRDNTEAFF. The CDR3, as DNA: TGCAGCGTTAGGGACAACACTGAAGCTTTCTTT. This chain uses TRBV29-1 with TRBJ1-1; tentative D call: TRBD1 (5 bases). The CDR3 loop spans 11 amino acids. Germline V gene lookup returns CDR1 SQVTM and CDR2 ANQGSEA. V lost 5 bases to trimming and J lost 2 bases, with 6 bases between them.

In this sample, this clonotype turned up a few times. The V gene is TRBV29-1, the J gene TRBJ2-2; 7 bases map to TRBD2. CDR1 is SQVTM and CDR2 is ANQGSEA in the germline V gene. With V trimmed by 4 bases and J by 2 bases, 4 bases remained unmatched. The length of the CDR3 is 14 residues. CDR3 nucleotides: TGCAGCGTTGCCCTAGCGGCTAACACCGGGGAGCTGTTTTTT. Translation gives CSVALAANTGELFF.

This clonotype was observed a handful of times. V is TRBV11-1 and J is TRBJ2-1, with D tentatively TRBD1 or TRBD2 (5 bases each). The CDR3 covers 18 residues. V dropped 2 bases and J dropped 4 bases, with 21 bases sitting between them. Per germline, CDR1 SGHAT and CDR2 FQDESV (reference sequence). The CDR3 bases are TGTGCCAGCAGCTTACTGGGGGTGGCGTCTAGTTCATACAATGAGCAGTTCTTC. Translated, it gives CASSLLGVASSSYNEQFF.

This clonotype was seen many times. The V call is TRBV29-1, the J call TRBJ2-3; TRBD2 aligns across 9 bases. V lost 4 bases, J lost 4 bases, and 9 bases stayed unmatched. Germline CDR1 SQVTM, CDR2 ANQGSEA. The CDR3 runs to 15 residues. The CDR3 nucleotides read TGCAGCGTTGCCAGTAGCGGGAGTCAAGCAGATACGCAGTATTTT. It encodes CSVASSGSQADTQYF.

This clonotype was observed at least ten times. The chain combines TRBV6-2 or TRBV6-3 with TRBJ1-2; D possibly corresponds to TRBD1 (5 bases). This CDR3 is built from 16 residues. V gave up 2 bases and J gave up 3 bases, with 16 bases separating them. Per germline, CDR1 MNHEY and CDR2 SVGEGT. CDR3 residues: CASSYGTASWDYGYTF. The CDR3 coding sequence is TGTGCCAGCAGTTACGGGACGGCTTCCTGGGACTATGGCTACACCTTC.

The chain carries TRBV6-1 and TRBJ1-5, with 9 bases lining up with TRBD1. The V and J ends lost 5 bases and 0 bases, in that order; junction bases with no gene match: 11. CDR3 size: 18 residues. The V gene's germline CDR1 is MNHNS and CDR2 SASEGT. CDR3 bases: TGTGCCAGCAGTCCCGGGACAGGGCGGGTTTATAGCAATCAGCCCCAGCATTTT. This sequence encodes CASSPGTGRVYSNQPQHF.

This clonotype has a count of ten or more. This chain connects TRBV4-3 to TRBJ1-2, with no clear D. Germline CDR1 is LGHNA and CDR2 is YSLEER. The CDR3 runs 15 residues. V lost 3 bases and J 4 bases, leaving 15 bases between the germline ends. The CDR3 is CASSQVTAGGYGYTF. CDR3 nucleotides: TGCGCCAGCAGCCAGGTGACGGCAGGTGGCTATGGCTACACCTTC.

Many counts were recorded for this clonotype. This chain connects TRBV3-1 to TRBJ1-2; 10 bases match TRBD1. Looked up from germline, CDR1 is LGHDT and CDR2 is YNNKEL (reference sequence). The CDR3 sequence is 14 residues long. V was clipped by 5 bases and J by 8 bases; unmatched bases: 8. The CDR3 DNA follows: TGTGCCAGCAGCGCGGACAGGGGGTTGCGAGGCTACACCTTC. Encoded protein: CASSADRGLRGYTF.

This clonotype was detected only a few times. V usage is TRBV4-3 and J usage is TRBJ1-6; D gene ambiguous. The CDR3 loop spans 15 amino acids. The germline V gene has CDR1 LGHNA and CDR2 YSLEER. Trimming left V 1 base short and J 9 bases short, with 13 bases between. Here the CDR3 reads CASSQVREGGSPLHF. CDR3 nucleotide sequence: TGCGCCAGCAGCCAAGTTCGGGAGGGAGGTTCACCCCTCCACTTT.

In its sample, this clonotype was seen a few times. The chain joins TRBV4-3 to TRBJ1-3; perhaps TRBD1 as D (5 bases). The V and J ends lost 2 bases and 0 bases respectively, with 14 bases between them. Germline V gene data show CDR1 as LGHNA and CDR2 as YSLEER. CDR3 length equals 17 residues. This CDR3 reads CASSQTPGTLSGNTIYF. The CDR3 region has the DNA TGCGCCAGCAGCCAAACGCCCGGGACCCTCTCTGGAAACACCATATATTTT.

Note on this clonotype: This may come from a read error, since a much larger clone is one base off. V is TRBV11-1 and J is TRBJ2-7, with D perhaps TRBD1 (5 bases). With 1 base removed from V and 3 bases from J, the gap between germline ends came to 13 bases. This CDR3 contains 15 residues. In germline, CDR1 is SGHAT, CDR2 FQDESV (reference sequence). Here the CDR3 reads CASSLGGALLYEQYF. The CDR3 bases are TGTGCCAGCAGCTTAGGTGGGGCACTTCTCTACGAGCAGTACTTC.

This clonotype was picked up many times. J is TRBJ2-2 and V is TRBV20-1, with D unclear. The germline V gene encodes CDR1 DFQATT and CDR2 SNEGSKA (reference sequence). There are 15 residues in the CDR3. V was shortened by 6 bases and J by 2 bases, with 16 bases between the two germline ends. The DNA for the CDR3 is TGCAGTGCCCCCCGCCCGGATCTAAACACCGGGGAGCTGTTTTTT. Its translation is CSAPRPDLNTGELFF.

The chain joins TRBV28 to TRBJ1-5; unclear D gene. The CDR3 sequence is 12 residues long. V shed 6 bases and J shed 7 bases, with 10 bases lying between them. Per the germline V gene, CDR1 is MDHEN and CDR2 is SYDVKM. In DNA form, the CDR3 reads TGTGCCAGCAGGATTACAAGCCAGCCCCAGCATTTT. Protein: CASRITSQPQHF.

This clonotype was detected many times. The chain employs TRBV5-1 and TRBJ2-7; 11 nucleotides line up with TRBD1. The CDR3 sequence is 15 residues long. Germline CDR1 and CDR2: SGHRS and YFSETQ. Germline trimming cut 5 bases from V and 10 bases from J; bases unmatched to any gene: 14. CDR3 protein: CASRKIPGQGGYQYF. The CDR3 region has the DNA TGCGCCAGCAGGAAAATACCGGGACAGGGGGGGTACCAGTACTTC. Using reference TRBV5-1 and TRBJ2-7 for the parts outside the CDR3, the full variable domain is KAGVTQTPRYLIKTRGQQVTLSCSPISGHRSVSWYQQTPGQGLQFLFEYFSETQRNKGNFPGRFSGRQFSNSRSEMNVSTLELGDSALYLCASRKIPGQGGYQYFGPGTRLTVT.